This TCR beta chain came from a study of T cells in Graves' hyperthyroidism and ophthalmopathy. The CDR3 runs to 13 residues. The V end was cut by 1 base, the J end by 9 bases, with 10 bases between. Regions amplified from RNA transcripts were the TCR beta CDR3 regions. Carried out on the TCR CDR3, a first-round RT-PCR used the HTBI primer set. TCRdb reanalysed the multiplex PCR reads using MiXCR and keeps one entry per CDR3 protein. The table records roughly 570,000 distinct CDR3 sequences, 40% to 55% of them present only once. Overall study findings and caveats: Ophthalmopathy was separated from stable hyperthyroidism by a 13 V-J model. Most thyroid clonotypes expanded above 0.001 appeared in blood too.

Based on clinical symptoms, serum thyroxine and TRAb, thyroid ultrasound and orbital computed tomography, diagnoses were reached. This clonotype was detected many times. The antigen is unknown. This receptor was obtained from an adult woman with Graves' disease, either hyperthyroidism or ophthalmopathy (not recorded which). The chain recombines TRBV12-3 or TRBV12-4 with TRBJ1-5; D remains ambiguous. Sequencing was carried out using peripheral blood or thyroid tissue (not recorded which). As DNA, the CDR3 is TGTGCCAGCAGTTTAGGGTTCAGGCGGCCCCAGCATTTT. Residues: CASSLGFRRPQHF.